Sequencing of this TCR beta chain was carried out in a study of blood T cell repertoires in COVID-19. Trimming removed 7 bases from V and 0 bases from J, with 18 bases in between. The CDR3 spans 16 residues. Germline V CDR1 and CDR2: LNHDA, SQIVND (reference sequence). TCRdb's table, derived via immunoSEQ multiplex PCR, lists solely in-frame clones and lacks some. The table includes more than 150,000 clones, 85% to 95% detected once. The receptor was isolated from a man younger than 45 with COVID-19, enrolled during active disease. V gene TRBV19 combines with J gene TRBJ2-5; D is unclear. What was sequenced was peripheral blood. The CDR3 nucleotides read TGTGCCAGTACCGCCCTGGAGAATTTCTACCAAGAGACCCAGTACTTC. Protein product: CASTALENFYQETQYF. The complete variable domain, with remaining parts taken from reference TRBV19 and TRBJ2-5, reads DGGITQSPKYLFRKEGQNVTLSCEQNLNHDAMYWYRQDPGQGLRLIYYSQIVNDFQKGDIAEGYSVSREKKESFPLTVTSAQKNPTAFYLCASTALENFYQETQYFGPGTRLLVL.